These T cell receptor beta chains were read from a single sample in a study of control samples from healthy donors and cancer patients. Profiled with immunoSEQ multiplex PCR; TCRdb holds only in-frame clones, not every one. The repertoire holds approximately 100,000 clones, roughly 91% seen once, with 17% in the top ten. The sequenced sample consisted of blood. Receptors were obtained from a woman between 45 and 60 years old in good health. Both conserved end residues are part of each CDR3. D genes are given only for firm matches. Part of the rows lack a size; the others show once, few, many or a class for expanded clones.

TRBJ1-1,TRBV11-2,-,19,-,TGTGCCAGCAGCTTGAAACTTTTGAGGGGCCGTTTCATGAACACTGAAGCTTTCTTT,CASSLKLLRGRFMNTEAFF
TRBJ2-7,TRBV24-1,-,14,-,TGTGCCACCAGTGCTAGGGGCGCCCCGGACGAGCAGTACTTC,CATSARGAPDEQYF
TRBJ2-4,TRBV19,-,13,TRBD2,TGTGCCAGTACGGGAGGGCCCGGAGACATTCAGTACTTC,CASTGGPGDIQYF
TRBJ1-2,TRBV2,-,14,-,TGTGCCAGCAGTGATTTCGGCAGATCCTATGGCTACACCTTC,CASSDFGRSYGYTF
TRBJ1-1,TRBV5-1,-,15,TRBD1,TGCGCCAGCAGCTTGGGACTCGTGACAGGGGATGAAGCTTTCTTT,CASSLGLVTGDEAFF
TRBJ1-2,TRBV5-4,-,14,-,TGTGCCAGCAGCGGCGGAGGGCTGATCGATGGCTACACCTTC,CASSGGGLIDGYTF
TRBJ2-2,TRBV7-9,once,16,-,TGTGCCAGCAGCTCCAACCCAACCTCGAACACCGGGGAGCTGTTTTTT,CASSSNPTSNTGELFF
TRBJ1-3,TRBV5-1,once,18,-,TGCGCCAGCAGCTTGTGGGGACTGGACTCCAGCTCTGGAAACACCATATATTTT,CASSLWGLDSSSGNTIYF
TRBJ2-6,TRBV3-1/TRBV3-2,-,13,-,TGTGCCACCCGGGATGTGGGGGCCAACGTCCTGACTTTC,CATRDVGANVLTF
TRBJ1-2,TRBV7-9,once,13,TRBD1,TGTGCCAGCAGCTTAGGACAGGGGAATGGCTACACCTTC,CASSLGQGNGYTF
TRBJ2-5,TRBV5-1,-,16,-,TGCGCCAGCAGCTTGCTGGGTCAGGGCCAGGGAGAGACCCAGTACTTC,CASSLLGQGQGETQYF
TRBJ1-5,TRBV6-5,-,14,-,TGTGCCAGCAGTTACTCGGGGGGGGATCAGCCCCAGCATTTT,CASSYSGGDQPQHF
TRBJ1-2,TRBV11-2,-,14,-,TGTGCCAGCAGCGGATGGGACGGACAAGGTGGCTACACCTTC,CASSGWDGQGGYTF
TRBJ2-3,TRBV10-2,-,13,-,TGCGCCAGCAGTGCAGGAGGATCCGATACGCAGTATTTT,CASSAGGSDTQYF
TRBJ2-3,TRBV18,-,15,-,TGTGCCAGCTCACCACCAACGGGCCTCACAGATACGCAGTATTTT,CASSPPTGLTDTQYF
TRBJ1-6,TRBV9,-,12,-,TGTGCCAGCAGCGCTCAAGATTCACCCCTCCACTTT,CASSAQDSPLHF
TRBJ1-5,TRBV7-9,-,19,TRBD1,TGTGCCAGCAGCTTAGCCACGATGGGACAGGGCGAAGGAAATCAGCCCCAGCATTTT,CASSLATMGQGEGNQPQHF
TRBJ2-3,TRBV25-1,-,14,TRBD1,TGTGCCAGCGCAAGACAGGGTTTGGAAGATACGCAGTATTTT,CASARQGLEDTQYF
TRBJ1-6,TRBV5-1,-,18,-,TGCGCCAGCAGCTTGAGTTCGGGACTCAGGTCCTATAATTCACCCCTCCACTTT,CASSLSSGLRSYNSPLHF
TRBJ2-5,TRBV6-5,-,14,-,TGTGCCAGCAGCCCAAACTATTACTGGGAGACCCAGTACTTC,CASSPNYYWETQYF
TRBJ1-2,TRBV7-3,-,15,TRBD1,TGTGCCAGCAGCCTTACAGGGGGTACCCGCGATGGCTACACCTTC,CASSLTGGTRDGYTF
TRBJ2-1,TRBV30,-,14,-,TGTGCCTGGAGTCGGGGGAGCCCCTACAATGAGCAGTTCTTC,CAWSRGSPYNEQFF
TRBJ2-5,TRBV11-2,-,17,-,TGTGCCAGCTGGGGGGTGGTGGGGGTAGCGGATAAAGAGACCCAGTACTTC,CASWGVVGVADKETQYF
TRBJ2-7,TRBV4-1,-,12,-,TGCGCCAGCAGCCAAGCCGGCTACGAGCAGTACTTC,CASSQAGYEQYF
TRBJ2-6,TRBV7-8,-,14,-,TGTGCCAGCAGCCCAAGCTCTGGGGCCAACGTCCTGACTTTC,CASSPSSGANVLTF
TRBJ2-7,TRBV6-1,-,12,-,TGTGCCAGCAGTGATATCGTACACGAGCAGTACTTC,CASSDIVHEQYF
TRBJ2-2,TRBV4-1,few,15,-,TGCGCCAGCAGCCAAGATAAAATCCGCACCGGGGAGCTGTTTTTT,CASSQDKIRTGELFF